A selection of T cell receptor beta chains follows, all from one sample in a study of T cell responses to AZD1222 COVID-19 vaccine. The assay was immunoSEQ multiplex PCR, and TCRdb's table has in-frame clones only and misses some. Of about 72,000 clones detected, roughly 84% appear once; the ten largest clones hold less than 25%. The source material was peripheral blood, sampled on day 0 of AZD1222 vaccination. These receptors came from an adult in good health. The CDR3 runs from the conserved cysteine through the conserved F or W. Fields, in order: CDR3 protein, CDR3 DNA, V gene, D gene, clone size, J gene. The D gene is left open where the match is weak. A row's size may be missing; if present it is once, few, many or a size class.

CDR3 protein: CASQAPGETQYF; CDR3 DNA: TGTGCCAGCCAAGCTCCGGGGGAGACCCAGTACTTC; V gene: TRBV6-5; D gene: -; clone size: once; J gene: TRBJ2-5
CDR3 protein: CAISEGVVEGYYGYTF; CDR3 DNA: TGTGCCATCAGTGAGGGTGTCGTAGAGGGCTACTATGGCTACACCTTC; V gene: TRBV10-3; D gene: -; clone size: -; J gene: TRBJ1-2
CDR3 protein: CATSDIGQGGEETQYF; CDR3 DNA: TGTGCCACCAGTGACATTGGACAGGGGGGTGAGGAGACCCAGTACTTC; V gene: TRBV24-1; D gene: TRBD1; clone size: -; J gene: TRBJ2-5
CDR3 protein: CASSVKQGRGQPQHF; CDR3 DNA: TGTGCCAGTAGTGTTAAACAGGGAAGAGGTCAGCCCCAGCATTTT; V gene: TRBV19; D gene: -; clone size: -; J gene: TRBJ1-5
CDR3 protein: CASSPGRQGKDGYTF; CDR3 DNA: TGCGCCAGCAGCCCAGGCCGACAGGGGAAAGATGGCTACACCTTC; V gene: TRBV5-1; D gene: TRBD1; clone size: -; J gene: TRBJ1-2
CDR3 protein: CASRGDAGDSNSPLHF; CDR3 DNA: TGTGCCAGCAGAGGGGACGCCGGGGACAGCAATTCACCCCTCCACTTT; V gene: TRBV9; D gene: TRBD1; clone size: -; J gene: TRBJ1-6
CDR3 protein: CASSSQGGETQYF; CDR3 DNA: TGCGCCAGCAGCAGCCAGGGGGGTGAGACCCAGTACTTC; V gene: TRBV5-1; D gene: -; clone size: -; J gene: TRBJ2-5
CDR3 protein: CASSLAGGAPLVHEQFF; CDR3 DNA: TGTGCCAGCAGCTTAGCCGGCGGGGCCCCCCTCGTGCATGAGCAGTTCTTC; V gene: TRBV7-2; D gene: -; clone size: -; J gene: TRBJ2-1
CDR3 protein: CASSLEGVSNTGELFF; CDR3 DNA: TGTGCCAGCAGCCTTGAGGGGGTTTCGAACACCGGGGAGCTGTTTTTT; V gene: TRBV7-9; D gene: -; clone size: -; J gene: TRBJ2-2
CDR3 protein: CASSRTPTGSYGYTF; CDR3 DNA: TGTGCCAGTAGTCGGACTCCGACAGGGAGCTATGGCTACACCTTC; V gene: TRBV19; D gene: TRBD1; clone size: -; J gene: TRBJ1-2